The TCR beta chain described here comes from a study of T cell repertoires in cytomegalovirus infection (dated by TCRdb to between 2018 and 2020). Looking at the study overall: The peptide stimulations were aimed at well-studied HLA-B-restricted epitopes as well as recently identified HLA-C-restricted CMV epitopes, whose presentation resists viral immunomodulation. Donor HLA type was relevant to the analysis, because carriage of CMV infection together with the matching HLA type was indicated by public TCR beta signatures.

On the study overall, not on this receptor specifically: Cumulative frequency of public TCR beta family members discriminated carriers of CMV infection plus the relevant HLA type in this cohort and an independent approximately 370-donor cohort. The ex vivo response was dominated by HLA-C-restricted CMV-specific TCR beta clonotypes, which also provided the single most frequent clonotype in two of eight donors.

This clonotype was counted only a few times. Its cognate antigen has yet to be identified. Per-base qualities were not stored, and no clone one base away is much larger. Reading the label with the study, this specimen's treatment or condition is: in vitro stimulation with specific CMV peptide epitopes to enrich CMV-specific T cells. TCRdb records Illumina HiSeq 1500 as the sequencer. TCRdb applied fastp at Q25 and MiXCR to the public reads, then kept only in-frame beta chains. Every distinct CDR3 protein forms one entry, paired with its most common genes and DNA. For this sample there are roughly 920,000 distinct CDR3 sequences; roughly 30% appear just once. Roughly an eighth of the sample comes from the top ten. Material: cultured CD8+ T cells from PBMCs, obtained from culture after CMV antigen stimulation. The sequence was obtained from a human donor in good health (CMV status not recorded). Some clones in this sample may be carry-over from other donors' samples.

The sequenced DNA is TGTGCCAGCAGCTCCAGACTAGCGGGGGGGACCTACAATGAGCAGTTCTTC. The encoded protein is CASSSRLAGGTYNEQFF. Recombination connected TRBV11-2 to TRBJ2-1; 14 junctional bases match TRBD2. CDR1 and CDR2 were assigned from the germline V gene as SGHAT and FQNNGV. From V the trimming removes 4 bases and from J it removes 2 bases, while the gene matches leave 4 bases of the junction unaccounted for. The CDR3 numbers 17 residues from cysteine through phenylalanine. CDR3 DNA is the only sequence kept; it has 51 bases, read in frame from the first base.